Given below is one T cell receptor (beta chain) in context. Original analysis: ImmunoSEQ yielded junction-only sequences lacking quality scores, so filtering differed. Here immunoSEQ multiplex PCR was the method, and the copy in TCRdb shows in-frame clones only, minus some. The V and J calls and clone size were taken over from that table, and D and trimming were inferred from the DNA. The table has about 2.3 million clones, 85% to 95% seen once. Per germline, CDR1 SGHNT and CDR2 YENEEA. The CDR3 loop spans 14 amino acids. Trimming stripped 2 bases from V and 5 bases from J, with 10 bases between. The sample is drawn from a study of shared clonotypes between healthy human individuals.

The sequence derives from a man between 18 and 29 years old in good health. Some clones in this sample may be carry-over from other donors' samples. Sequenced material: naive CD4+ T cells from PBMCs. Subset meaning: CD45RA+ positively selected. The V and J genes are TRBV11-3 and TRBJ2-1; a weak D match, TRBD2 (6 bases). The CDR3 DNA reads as TGTGCCAGCAGCTTATTCGGGAGAAACAATGAGCAGTTCTTC. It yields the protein CASSLFGRNNEQFF.